Listed below are T cell receptor beta chains from one sample, sequenced in a study of OX40 agonist ivuxolimab in advanced cancers. Assay used: immunoSEQ multiplex PCR; TCRdb lists only in-frame clones, some missing. The profile shows approximately 35,000 clones, around 74% of them singletons. Sequencing was performed on CD4+ or CD8+ T cells sorted from blood, taken in a trial of the OX40 agonist ivuxolimab. The receptors come from an adult with an advanced solid tumor such as melanoma, head and neck, liver or kidney cancer. The CDR3 runs from the conserved cysteine through the conserved F or W. A D gene is named only where the DNA matches it firmly. For some rows the clone size is stated as once, few or many, or as a class when expanded; others skip it.

.	TRBJ1-1	TRBV5-1	.	CASSPDGHTEAFF	TGCGCCAGCAGCCCCGACGGCCACACTGAAGCTTTCTTT
.	TRBJ1-4	TRBV19	.	CASRPGRGNEKLFF	TGTGCCAGTAGACCGGGACGGGGTAACGAAAAACTGTTTTTT
.	TRBJ2-2	TRBV7-2	TRBD2	CASSLDFLAANTGELFF	TGTGCCAGCAGCTTAGATTTTCTAGCGGCGAACACCGGGGAGCTGTTTTTT
.	TRBJ2-1	TRBV27	TRBD2	CASSSLAGGLEQFF	TGTGCCAGCAGTTCCTTAGCGGGGGGGCTCGAGCAGTTCTTC
.	TRBJ2-7	TRBV15	.	CATSVLVGASHEQYF	TGTGCCACCAGCGTCTTAGTCGGGGCGTCCCACGAGCAGTACTTC
.	TRBJ2-7	TRBV9	TRBD2	CASSVGLAGSYEQYF	TGTGCCAGCAGCGTGGGACTAGCGGGCTCCTACGAGCAGTACTTC
.	TRBJ1-2	TRBV6-5	TRBD1	CASSRPGQGYGYTF	TGTGCCAGCAGCAGGCCGGGACAGGGTTATGGCTACACCTTC
.	TRBJ1-3	TRBV7-2	.	CASSLAAGSRHTIYF	TGTGCCAGCAGCTTAGCGGCAGGGAGTAGACACACCATATATTTT
.	TRBJ1-1	TRBV30	TRBD1	CAWRPTGIGTEAFF	TGTGCCTGGAGGCCGACAGGGATTGGAACTGAAGCTTTCTTT
.	TRBJ2-2	TRBV21-1	.	CASSKVPEGLAGGTGELFF	TGTGCCAGCAGCAAAGTCCCAGAGGGTTTAGCGGGGGGAACCGGGGAGCTGTTTTTT
.	TRBJ2-7	TRBV5-4	.	CASSLQGTYEQYF	TGTGCCAGCAGCTTGCAGGGAACCTACGAGCAGTACTTC
.	TRBJ2-1	TRBV5-1	.	CASSLAGQGNEQFF	TGCGCCAGCAGCTTGGCCGGTCAGGGTAATGAGCAGTTCTTC
.	TRBJ2-5	TRBV5-1	.	CASSLEGETQYF	TGCGCCAGCAGCTTGGAGGGGGAGACCCAGTACTTC
.	TRBJ2-3	TRBV2	.	CASMEGAYDTQYF	TGTGCCAGCATGGAGGGGGCATATGATACGCAGTATTTT
few	TRBJ1-6	TRBV6-1	.	CASSEAGGNSPLHF	TGTGCCAGCAGTGAAGCTGGGGGAAATTCACCCCTCCACTTT
.	TRBJ2-2	TRBV11-3	.	CASSFGQGGTGELFF	TGTGCCAGCAGCTTTGGCCAGGGAGGAACCGGGGAGCTGTTTTTT
few	TRBJ2-7	TRBV28	TRBD2	CASSLGAGRNYEQYF	TGTGCCAGCAGTTTAGGAGCGGGGCGCAACTACGAGCAGTACTTC
.	TRBJ2-5	TRBV6-6	.	CASSYSRMAETQYF	TGTGCCAGCAGTTACTCGAGGATGGCAGAGACCCAGTACTTC
.	TRBJ1-2	TRBV28	TRBD1	CASSLRSGGGYTF	TGTGCCAGCAGTTTAAGGTCAGGGGGCGGCTACACCTTC
few	TRBJ2-2	TRBV18	TRBD1	CASSAGTENTGELFF	TGTGCCAGCTCAGCCGGGACAGAAAACACCGGGGAGCTGTTTTTT
.	TRBJ1-6	TRBV14	.	CASSPGLYNSPLHF	TGTGCCAGCAGCCCGGGCCTATATAATTCACCCCTCCACTTT
few	TRBJ2-6	TRBV5-1	.	CASSQGYLSGANVLTF	TGCGCCAGCAGCCAGGGATACCTCTCTGGGGCCAACGTCCTGACTTTC
.	TRBJ1-5	TRBV7-2	.	CASSPDLNQPQHF	TGTGCCAGCAGTCCGGACCTCAATCAGCCCCAGCATTTT
.	TRBJ2-2	TRBV7-9	.	CASSARQEELFF	TGTGCCAGCAGTGCTCGACAGGAGGAGCTGTTTTTT
.	TRBJ2-4	TRBV12-5	.	CASGWGEGAKNIQYF	TGTGCTAGTGGTTGGGGTGAGGGGGCCAAAAACATTCAGTACTTC
.	TRBJ2-3	TRBV7-8	.	CASSPPRGTDTQYF	TGTGCCAGCAGCCCGCCCCGGGGTACAGATACGCAGTATTTT
.	TRBJ2-2	TRBV7-9	.	CASSLRGLAARGGELFF	TGTGCCAGCAGCTTAAGAGGGCTAGCGGCCAGGGGCGGGGAGCTGTTTTTT
.	TRBJ1-1	TRBV2	.	CASSVYSGYSAPEAFF	TGTGCCAGCAGTGTTTATTCAGGGTATTCTGCCCCTGAAGCTTTCTTT
.	TRBJ1-4	TRBV28	.	CASSSPPKKLFF	TGTGCCAGCAGTTCCCCCCCGAAAAAACTGTTTTTT
few	TRBJ1-1	TRBV7-3	TRBD1	CASSSTGDPLSGAFF	TGTGCCAGCAGCTCAACAGGGGACCCTCTGTCAGGGGCTTTCTTT
.	TRBJ2-5	TRBV6-5	TRBD1	CASRTWTGKTETQYF	TGTGCCAGCAGAACCTGGACAGGGAAGACGGAGACCCAGTACTTC
.	TRBJ1-2	TRBV6-6	.	CASSSLIYGYTF	TGTGCCAGCAGTAGTCTGATCTATGGCTACACCTTC
.	TRBJ2-2	TRBV6-4	.	CASSVAFNTGELFF	TGTGCCAGCAGTGTAGCGTTTAACACCGGGGAGCTGTTTTTT
.	TRBJ1-1	TRBV29-1	TRBD1	CSVGQGNTEAFF	TGCAGCGTCGGACAGGGGAACACTGAAGCTTTCTTT
.	TRBJ2-7	TRBV28	.	CASRYQDYEQYF	TGTGCCAGCAGATACCAGGACTACGAGCAGTACTTC
.	TRBJ1-2	TRBV11-1	.	CASSVTGYGYTF	TGTGCCAGCAGCGTCACAGGGTATGGCTACACCTTC
few	TRBJ1-1	TRBV5-6	.	CASSNLVEGTEAFF	TGTGCCAGCAGCAACTTGGTTGAGGGGACTGAAGCTTTCTTT
.	TRBJ2-5	TRBV5-4	TRBD2	CASSPSGGPQETQYF	TGTGCCAGCAGCCCGAGCGGGGGGCCCCAAGAGACCCAGTACTTC
few	TRBJ1-1	TRBV15	.	CATSRDRASTEAFF	TGTGCCACCAGCAGAGACAGGGCTAGCACTGAAGCTTTCTTT
.	TRBJ2-7	TRBV6-5	.	CASSSDRSSYEQYF	TGTGCCAGCAGTTCAGACAGGAGCTCCTACGAGCAGTACTTC
.	TRBJ2-7	TRBV10-3	TRBD1	CAIKGQGASYEQYF	TGTGCCATCAAAGGACAGGGGGCGTCCTACGAGCAGTACTTC
.	TRBJ1-2	TRBV6-1	TRBD1	CASSEADRGLNGYTF	TGTGCCAGCAGTGAAGCCGACAGGGGACTAAATGGCTACACCTTC
.	TRBJ1-6	TRBV6-5	.	CASSYGGSYNSPLHF	TGTGCCAGCAGTTACGGGGGCTCCTATAATTCACCCCTCCACTTT
.	TRBJ2-3	TRBV4-1	.	CASSQYGSRSDTQYF	TGCGCCAGCAGCCAGTACGGAAGCAGGTCAGATACGCAGTATTTT
.	TRBJ1-2	TRBV19	TRBD1	CASSTTGGGYGYTF	TGTGCCAGTAGTACAACAGGGGGTGGCTATGGCTACACCTTC
.	TRBJ2-2	TRBV7-9	TRBD1	CASSLDRGNTGELFF	TGTGCCAGCAGCTTAGACAGGGGAAACACCGGGGAGCTGTTTTTT
.	TRBJ2-7	TRBV6-5	TRBD2	CASSLGGAKYF	TGTGCCAGCAGCCTCGGGGGGGCAAAGTACTTC
.	TRBJ1-1	TRBV29-1	.	CSVSRLQTEAFF	TGCAGCGTTTCCCGACTCCAAACTGAAGCTTTCTTT
.	TRBJ2-3	TRBV14	.	CASSQGVGWTDTQYF	TGTGCCAGCAGCCAAGGAGTAGGATGGACAGATACGCAGTATTTT
few	TRBJ1-5	TRBV19	.	CASSIYGRNQPQHF	TGTGCCAGTAGTATCTATGGGCGGAATCAGCCCCAGCATTTT
.	TRBJ2-2	TRBV30	.	CAWSVSPNQGELFF	TGTGCCTGGAGTGTAAGCCCGAACCAAGGGGAGCTGTTTTTT
.	TRBJ1-1	TRBV19	TRBD1	CASRLTGGTEAFF	TGTGCCAGTAGGTTGACAGGGGGCACTGAAGCTTTCTTT
.	TRBJ2-4	TRBV5-4	.	CASSSTQGGNIQYF	TGTGCCAGCAGCTCAACCCAGGGGGGGAACATTCAGTACTTC
.	TRBJ1-1	TRBV18	.	CASSPRRNEAFF	TGTGCCAGCTCACCACGGAGAAACGAAGCTTTCTTT